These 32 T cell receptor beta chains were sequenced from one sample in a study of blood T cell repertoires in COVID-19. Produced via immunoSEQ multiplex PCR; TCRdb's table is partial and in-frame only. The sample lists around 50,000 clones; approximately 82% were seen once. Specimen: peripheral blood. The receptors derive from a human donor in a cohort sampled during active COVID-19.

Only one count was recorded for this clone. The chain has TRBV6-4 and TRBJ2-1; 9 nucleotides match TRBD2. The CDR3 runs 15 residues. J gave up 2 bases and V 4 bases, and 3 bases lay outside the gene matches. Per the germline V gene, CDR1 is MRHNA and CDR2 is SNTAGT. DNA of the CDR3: TGTGCCAGCAGTGCGGCGGGGGGGGCCTACAATGAGCAGTTCTTC. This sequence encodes CASSAAGGAYNEQFF.

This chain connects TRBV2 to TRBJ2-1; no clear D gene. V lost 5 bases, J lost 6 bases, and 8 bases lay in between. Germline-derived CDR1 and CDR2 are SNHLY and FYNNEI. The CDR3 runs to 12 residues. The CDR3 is CASSPVINEQFF. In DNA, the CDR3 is TGTGCCAGCAGTCCGGTCATCAATGAGCAGTTCTTC.

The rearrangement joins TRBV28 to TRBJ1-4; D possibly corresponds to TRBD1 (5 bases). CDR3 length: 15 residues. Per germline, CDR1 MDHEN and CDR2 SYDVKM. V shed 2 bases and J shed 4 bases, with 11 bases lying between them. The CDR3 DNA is TGTGCCAGCAGTTTAGCGGGGGGGAGTAATGAAAAACTGTTTTTT. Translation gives CASSLAGGSNEKLFF. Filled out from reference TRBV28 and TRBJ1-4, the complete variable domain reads DVKVTQSSRYLVKRTGEKVFLECVQDMDHENMFWYRQDPGLGLRLIYFSYDVKMKEKGDIPEGYSVSREKKERFSLILESASTNQTSMYLCASSLAGGSNEKLFFGSGTQLSVL.

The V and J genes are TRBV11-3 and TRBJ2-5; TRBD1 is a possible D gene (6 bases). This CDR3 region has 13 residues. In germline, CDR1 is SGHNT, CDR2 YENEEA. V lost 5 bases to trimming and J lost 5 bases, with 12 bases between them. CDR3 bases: TGTGCCAGCAGCCCCAGGGGAAGCGAGACCCAGTACTTC. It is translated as CASSPRGSETQYF.

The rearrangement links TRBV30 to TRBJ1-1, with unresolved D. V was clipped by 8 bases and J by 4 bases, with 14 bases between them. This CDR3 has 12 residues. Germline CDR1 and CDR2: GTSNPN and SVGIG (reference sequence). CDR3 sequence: CAGGLQSTEAFF. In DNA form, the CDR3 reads TGTGCCGGCGGGTTACAGAGCACTGAAGCTTTCTTT.

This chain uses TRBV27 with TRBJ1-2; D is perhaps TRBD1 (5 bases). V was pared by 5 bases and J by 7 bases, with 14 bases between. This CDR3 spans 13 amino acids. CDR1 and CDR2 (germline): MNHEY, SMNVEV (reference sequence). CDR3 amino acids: CASSPRREGGYTF. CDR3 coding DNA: TGTGCCAGCAGTCCGCGCAGGGAGGGTGGCTACACCTTC.

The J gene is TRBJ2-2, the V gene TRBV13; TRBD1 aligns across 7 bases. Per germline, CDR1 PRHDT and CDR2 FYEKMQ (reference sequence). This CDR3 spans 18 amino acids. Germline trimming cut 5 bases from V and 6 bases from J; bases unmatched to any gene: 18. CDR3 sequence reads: CASSKRTGTVGYAGELFF. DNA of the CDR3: TGTGCCAGCAGCAAAAGGACCGGGACAGTTGGGTACGCCGGGGAGCTGTTTTTT.

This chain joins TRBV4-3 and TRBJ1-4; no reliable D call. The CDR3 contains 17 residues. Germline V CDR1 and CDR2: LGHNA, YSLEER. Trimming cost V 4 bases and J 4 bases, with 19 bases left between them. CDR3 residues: CASSRRGQVSGNEKLFF. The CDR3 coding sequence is TGCGCCAGCAGCCGGCGGGGTCAAGTATCGGGTAATGAAAAACTGTTTTTT.

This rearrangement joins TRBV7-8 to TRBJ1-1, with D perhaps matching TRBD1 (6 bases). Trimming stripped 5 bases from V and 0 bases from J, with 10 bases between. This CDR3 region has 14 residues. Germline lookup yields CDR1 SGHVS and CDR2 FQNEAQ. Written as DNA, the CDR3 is TGTGCCAGCAGCCCCCAGGGGATGAACACTGAAGCTTTCTTT. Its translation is CASSPQGMNTEAFF.

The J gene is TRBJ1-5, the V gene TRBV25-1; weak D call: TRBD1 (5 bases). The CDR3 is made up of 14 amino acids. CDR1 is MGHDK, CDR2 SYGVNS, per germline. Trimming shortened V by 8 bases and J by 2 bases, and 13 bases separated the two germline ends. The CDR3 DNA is TGTGCCAGCCAGGCAGAAGGGGGCAATCAGCCCCAGCATTTT. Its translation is CASQAEGGNQPQHF.

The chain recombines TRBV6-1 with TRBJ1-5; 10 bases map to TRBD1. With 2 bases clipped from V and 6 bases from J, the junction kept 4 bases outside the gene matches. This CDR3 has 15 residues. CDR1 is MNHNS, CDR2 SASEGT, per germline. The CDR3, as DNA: TGTGCCAGCAGTGAACGCGGGACAGGGGTTCAGCCCCAGCATTTT. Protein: CASSERGTGVQPQHF.

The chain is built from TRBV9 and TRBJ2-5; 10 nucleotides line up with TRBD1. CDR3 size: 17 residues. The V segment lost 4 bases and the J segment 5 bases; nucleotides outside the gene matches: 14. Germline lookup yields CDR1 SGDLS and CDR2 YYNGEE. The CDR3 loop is CASSPRYGTGDRETQYF. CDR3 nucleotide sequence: TGTGCCAGCAGCCCCCGTTATGGGACAGGGGACAGGGAGACCCAGTACTTC.

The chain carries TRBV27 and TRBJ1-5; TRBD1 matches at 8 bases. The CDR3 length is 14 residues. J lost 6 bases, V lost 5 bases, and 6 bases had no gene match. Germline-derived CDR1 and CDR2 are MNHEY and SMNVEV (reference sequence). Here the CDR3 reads CASSHGQGGQPQHF. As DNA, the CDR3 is TGTGCCAGCAGTCACGGACAGGGCGGTCAGCCCCAGCATTTT.

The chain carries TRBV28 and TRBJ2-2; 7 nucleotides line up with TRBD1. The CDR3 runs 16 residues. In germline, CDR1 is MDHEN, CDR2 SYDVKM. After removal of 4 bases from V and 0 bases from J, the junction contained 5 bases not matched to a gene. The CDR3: CASSSGTVSNTGELFF. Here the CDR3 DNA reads TGTGCCAGCAGTTCAGGGACAGTTTCGAACACCGGGGAGCTGTTTTTT.

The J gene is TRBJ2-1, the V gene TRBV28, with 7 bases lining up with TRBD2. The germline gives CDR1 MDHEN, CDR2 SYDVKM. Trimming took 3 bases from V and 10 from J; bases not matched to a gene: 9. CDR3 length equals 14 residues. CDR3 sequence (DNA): TGTGCCAGCAGTTTCTCGGGCGGGGGTAGAGAGCAGTTCTTC. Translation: CASSFSGGGREQFF. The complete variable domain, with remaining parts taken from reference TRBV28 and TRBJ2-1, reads DVKVTQSSRYLVKRTGEKVFLECVQDMDHENMFWYRQDPGLGLRLIYFSYDVKMKEKGDIPEGYSVSREKKERFSLILESASTNQTSMYLCASSFSGGGREQFFGPGTRLTVL.

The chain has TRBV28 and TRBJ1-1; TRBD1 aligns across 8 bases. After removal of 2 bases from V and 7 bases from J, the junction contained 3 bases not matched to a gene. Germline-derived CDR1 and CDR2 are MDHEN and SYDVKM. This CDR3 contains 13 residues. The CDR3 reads CASSLRGQGEAFF. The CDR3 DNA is TGTGCCAGCAGTTTACGCGGACAGGGTGAAGCTTTCTTT.

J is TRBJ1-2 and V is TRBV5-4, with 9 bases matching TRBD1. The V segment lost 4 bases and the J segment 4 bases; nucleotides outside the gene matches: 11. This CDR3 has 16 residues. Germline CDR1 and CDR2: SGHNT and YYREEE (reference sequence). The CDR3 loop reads CASSHSTGGAAYGYTF. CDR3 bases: TGTGCCAGCAGCCACTCAACAGGGGGCGCAGCCTATGGCTACACCTTC.

CDR3 loop: CASSPRTGGVDGYTF. As DNA, the CDR3 is TGTGCCAGCTCACCGCGGACAGGGGGCGTTGATGGCTACACCTTC. The V call is TRBV18, the J call TRBJ1-2; 11 positions match TRBD1. CDR1 is KGHSH, CDR2 LQKENI, per germline. V trimming: 3 bases; J trimming: 6 bases; junction bases outside the gene matches: 6. The CDR3 has 15 residues.

DNA of the CDR3: TGTGCCATCCAGAGATCCGGACAGGGAAACACTGAAGCTTTCTTT. This encodes CAIQRSGQGNTEAFF. V usage is TRBV6-6 and J usage is TRBJ1-1; TRBD1 matches 8 bases. Trimming cost V 10 bases and J 2 bases; bases outside gene matches: 12. This CDR3 contains 15 residues. CDR1 is MNHNY, CDR2 SVGAGI, per germline (reference sequence).

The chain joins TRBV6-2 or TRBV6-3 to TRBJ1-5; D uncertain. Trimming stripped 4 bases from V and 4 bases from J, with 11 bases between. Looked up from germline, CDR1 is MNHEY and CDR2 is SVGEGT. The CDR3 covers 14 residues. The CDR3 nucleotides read TGTGCCAGCAGTTTCGCGGCACCTAATCAGCCCCAGCATTTT. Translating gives CASSFAAPNQPQHF.

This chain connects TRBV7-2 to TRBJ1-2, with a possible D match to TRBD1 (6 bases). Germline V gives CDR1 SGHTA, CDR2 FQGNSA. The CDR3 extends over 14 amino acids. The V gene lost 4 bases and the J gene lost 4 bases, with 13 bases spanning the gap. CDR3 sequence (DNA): TGTGCCAGCAGCTCCCAGACAGGATCCTATGGCTACACCTTC. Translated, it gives CASSSQTGSYGYTF.

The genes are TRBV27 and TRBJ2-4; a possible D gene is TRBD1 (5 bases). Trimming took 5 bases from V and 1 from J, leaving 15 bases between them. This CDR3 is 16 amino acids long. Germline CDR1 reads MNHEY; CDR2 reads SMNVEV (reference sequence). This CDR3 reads CASSPSPKGAKNIQYF. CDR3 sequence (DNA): TGTGCCAGCAGTCCCAGTCCCAAGGGGGCCAAAAACATTCAGTACTTC.

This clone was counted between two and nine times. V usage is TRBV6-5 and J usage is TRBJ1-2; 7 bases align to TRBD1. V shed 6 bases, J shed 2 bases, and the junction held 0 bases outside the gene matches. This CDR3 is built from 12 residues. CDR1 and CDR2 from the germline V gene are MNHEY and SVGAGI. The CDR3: CASRGQNYGYTF. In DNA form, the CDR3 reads TGTGCCAGCAGGGGACAGAACTATGGCTACACCTTC.

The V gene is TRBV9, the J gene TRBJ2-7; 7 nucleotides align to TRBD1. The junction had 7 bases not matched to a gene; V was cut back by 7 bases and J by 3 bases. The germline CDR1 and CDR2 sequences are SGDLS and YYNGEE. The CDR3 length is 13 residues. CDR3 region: CASSEGGSYEQYF. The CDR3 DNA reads TGTGCCAGCTCCGAAGGGGGCAGCTACGAGCAGTACTTC.

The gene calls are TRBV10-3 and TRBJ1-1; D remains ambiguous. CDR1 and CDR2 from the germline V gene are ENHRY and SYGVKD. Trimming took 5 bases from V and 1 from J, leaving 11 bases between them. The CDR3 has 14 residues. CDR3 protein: CAISLNAENTEAFF. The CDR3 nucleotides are TGTGCCATCAGTCTTAATGCGGAGAACACTGAAGCTTTCTTT.

CDR3 protein: CASSTGGMNTEAFF. The CDR3 coding sequence is TGTGCCAGCAGCACAGGGGGGATGAACACTGAAGCTTTCTTT. The V and J genes are TRBV5-4 and TRBJ1-1; 8 bases align to TRBD1. The V segment lost 4 bases and the J segment 0 bases; nucleotides outside the gene matches: 2. The CDR3 spans 14 residues. Per the germline V gene, CDR1 is SGHNT and CDR2 is YYREEE (reference sequence).

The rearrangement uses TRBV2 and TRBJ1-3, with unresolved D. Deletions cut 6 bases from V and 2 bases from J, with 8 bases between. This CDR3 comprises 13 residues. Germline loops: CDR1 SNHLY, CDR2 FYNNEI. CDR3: CASSDSTGNTIYF. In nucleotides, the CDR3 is TGTGCCAGCAGCGACTCAACTGGAAACACCATATATTTT.

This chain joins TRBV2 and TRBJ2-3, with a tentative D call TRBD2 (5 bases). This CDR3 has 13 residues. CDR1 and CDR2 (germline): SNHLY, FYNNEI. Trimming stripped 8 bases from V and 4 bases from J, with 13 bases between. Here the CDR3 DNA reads TGTGCCAGCCAGACGGGGTACGCAGATACGCAGTATTTT. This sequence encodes CASQTGYADTQYF.

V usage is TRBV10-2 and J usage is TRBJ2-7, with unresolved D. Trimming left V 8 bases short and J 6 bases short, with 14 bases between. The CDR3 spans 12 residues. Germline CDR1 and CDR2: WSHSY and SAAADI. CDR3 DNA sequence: TGCGCCAGCGATACTGTTTCGGGCGAGCAGTACTTC. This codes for CASDTVSGEQYF.

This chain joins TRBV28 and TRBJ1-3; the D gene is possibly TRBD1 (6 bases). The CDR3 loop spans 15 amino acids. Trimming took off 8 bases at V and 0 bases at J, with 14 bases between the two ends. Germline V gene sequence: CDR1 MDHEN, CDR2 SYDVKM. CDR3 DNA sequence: TGTGCCAGCGGGACACCCAGACCCTCTGGAAACACCATATATTTT. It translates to CASGTPRPSGNTIYF.

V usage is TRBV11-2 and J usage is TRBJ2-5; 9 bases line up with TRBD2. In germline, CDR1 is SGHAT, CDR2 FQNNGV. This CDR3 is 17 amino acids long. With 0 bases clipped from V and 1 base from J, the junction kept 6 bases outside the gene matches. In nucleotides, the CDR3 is TGTGCCAGCAGCTTAGAGGGGGCGGGGGGGACCCAAGAGACCCAGTACTTC. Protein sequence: CASSLEGAGGTQETQYF.

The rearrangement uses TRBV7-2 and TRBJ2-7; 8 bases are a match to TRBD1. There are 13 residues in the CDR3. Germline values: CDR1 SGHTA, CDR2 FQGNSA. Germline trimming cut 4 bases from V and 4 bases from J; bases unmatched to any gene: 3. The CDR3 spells CASSYRGSYEQYF. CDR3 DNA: TGTGCCAGCAGCTACAGGGGGTCGTACGAGCAGTACTTC. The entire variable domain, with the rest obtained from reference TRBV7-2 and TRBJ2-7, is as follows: GAGVSQSPSNKVTEKGKDVELRCDPISGHTALYWYRQSLGQGLEFLIYFQGNSAPDKSGLPSDRFSAERTGGSVSTLTIQRTQQEDSAVYLCASSYRGSYEQYFGPGTRLTVT.